The clone carrying this T cell receptor (beta chain) was observed many times. The data belong to a study of T cells in Graves' hyperthyroidism and ophthalmopathy. Lactation, pregnancy, other autoimmune disease or uncontrolled infection excluded patients. The study based diagnoses on clinical symptoms, serum thyroxine and TRAb, thyroid ultrasound and orbital computed tomography. TCR beta CDR3 regions were amplified from RNA transcripts. The primer set for the first-round RT-PCR of the TCR CDR3 was HTBI. In TCRdb, the multiplex PCR reads were re-called with MiXCR into one record per CDR3 protein. The table includes more than 500,000 distinct CDR3 sequences, roughly 15% detected once. V lost 8 bases and J 4 bases, leaving 15 bases between the germline ends. The germline V gene has CDR1 MNHNS and CDR2 SASEGT. The CDR3 is 13 residues long.

The sequence was collected from a woman in her forties with Graves' ophthalmopathy. Sequenced: blood. V is TRBV6-1 and J is TRBJ2-7; no firm D call. In nucleotides, the CDR3 is TGTGCCAGCGGCCCGGACCGGTATTACGAGCAGTACTTC. The encoded protein is CASGPDRYYEQYF.